The 5 T cell receptor beta chains listed next were all sequenced from one sample in a study of B cell selection in AIRE deficiency. Assay: immunoSEQ multiplex PCR; the TCRdb copy retains only in-frame clones and omits some. The sample consists of about 26,000 clones, approximately 90% of them appearing once. The regulatory T cell sort gate was CD4+CD25hiCD127low/negative. Sequencing was performed on CD4+CD25+ Tregs sorted from PBMCs. These receptors were taken from a human donor in good health.

The chain couples TRBV19 to TRBJ2-2, with D uncertain. Trimming left V 0 bases short and J 5 bases short, with 7 bases between. Per germline, CDR1 LNHDA and CDR2 SQIVND (reference sequence). The CDR3 covers 14 residues. The CDR3 loop is CASSIEGGTGELFF. The DNA for the CDR3 is TGTGCCAGTAGTATAGAGGGTGGGACCGGGGAGCTGTTTTTT.

The CDR3 region is CASSQDGGPNQPQHF. DNA of the CDR3: TGCGCCAGCAGCCAAGATGGCGGACCCAATCAGCCCCAGCATTTT. The rearrangement uses TRBV4-3 and TRBJ1-5; the D is unclear. Germline CDR1 LGHNA, CDR2 YSLEER. The CDR3 contains 15 residues. Trimming cost V 0 bases and J 3 bases, with 9 bases left between them.

The chain links TRBV19 to TRBJ2-3, with D possibly being TRBD1 (5 bases). Trimming shortened V by 0 bases and J by 4 bases, and 11 bases separated the two germline ends. The CDR3 is 15 residues long. In germline, CDR1 is LNHDA, CDR2 SQIVND (reference sequence). As DNA, the CDR3 is TGTGCCAGTAGTATAGATAAGCCAGGGCCAGATACGCAGTATTTT. Translated: CASSIDKPGPDTQYF.

The CDR3 loop is CASSLDSGSVAQHF. The CDR3, as DNA: TGTGCCAGCAGCTTAGATTCGGGGTCGGTGGCCCAGCATTTT. This rearrangement joins TRBV7-9 to TRBJ1-5; the D is unclear. Germline assignment: CDR1 SEHNR and CDR2 FQNEAQ (reference sequence). The CDR3 loop spans 14 amino acids. V was shortened by 1 base and J by 11 bases, with 15 bases between the two germline ends.

This clone qualifies as medium-sized (0.01 to 0.1%). This sequence joins TRBV10-1 and TRBJ1-1; 7 nucleotides agree with TRBD1. Germline-derived CDR1 and CDR2 are WNHNN and SYGVQD (reference sequence). The CDR3 sequence is 18 residues long. V lost 7 bases, J lost 0 bases, and 17 bases stayed unmatched. The CDR3 nucleotides are TGCGCCAGCACCAAAATAGCAACAGGGGCGAGGATGAACACTGAAGCTTTCTTT. The encoded protein is CASTKIATGARMNTEAFF.